This TCR beta chain was sequenced for a study of blood T cells in healthy people across ages. Findings of the study overall: Long-lived donors exceeded aged donors in naive CD4+ cells and diversity. TCR beta diversity per million T cells fell roughly linearly with age.

Donors were healthy Caucasian individuals from Russia aged about 6 to 100. Comments on this clonotype: Its antigen is unknown.

The second PCR ran about 7 to 12 cycles with a sample-barcoded 5' primer and J-beta primers. Every cDNA molecule bore a tag from a template-switch adaptor containing 12 random nucleotides. Each CDR3 protein is one row after TCRdb ran MiXCR on the 5' RACE reads. The sample carries about 1.6 million distinct CDR3 sequences, roughly a third recorded once. The CDR3 runs to 15 residues. Per germline, CDR1 MNHNS and CDR2 SASEGT. The V and J ends lost 8 bases and 2 bases, in that order; junction bases with no gene match: 9. The clonotype comes from a woman aged 25 to 39 in good health. The chain recombines TRBV6-1 with TRBJ2-3; 8 nucleotides line up with TRBD2. Sequenced input: blood. CDR3 nucleotide sequence: TGTGCCAGCGGTGGGTTAGCGGGATACACAGATACGCAGTATTTT. Translating gives CASGGLAGYTDTQYF.